This TCR beta chain was identified during a study of blood T cell repertoires in COVID-19. Study overall: From the United States, Italy and Spain came samples of acute and convalescent COVID-19. T cells, B-cell-depleted T cells, or PBMCs supplied cDNA or gDNA.

Here immunoSEQ multiplex PCR was the method, and the copy in TCRdb shows in-frame clones only, minus some. Seen here are over 250,000 clones, about 68% observed once, and the top ten hold about 3.5%. Germline V gene lookup returns CDR1 WNHNN and CDR2 SYGVQD (reference sequence). Trimming stripped 2 bases from V and 5 bases from J, with 6 bases between. The CDR3 contains 13 residues. This clone was seen ten or more times. The source is a woman over 75 with acute or convalescent COVID-19. The chain recombines TRBV10-1 with TRBJ2-2, with a tentative D call TRBD2 (5 bases). The source material was peripheral blood. CDR3 in DNA: TGCGCCAGCAGTGAGGGGAGTACCGGGGAGCTGTTTTTT. It translates to CASSEGSTGELFF.